This T cell receptor (beta chain) came from a study of follicular helper T cells after annual influenza vaccination. About the study: For some subjects, blood spans the 2013-2014, 2014-2015 and 2015-2016 annual vaccinations. Points from the study as a whole: Plasmablast frequency change correlated with clonality change in ICOS+CD38+ cTfh.

The protocol was immunoSEQ multiplex PCR, while the TCRdb copy is restricted to in-frame clones and leaves out a portion. This table has about 14,000 clones, roughly 86% appearing once. V was pared by 0 bases and J by 2 bases, with 8 bases between. The CDR3 contains 15 residues. Germline loops: CDR1 MNHEY, CDR2 SVGAGI. In regard to this clone: Its antigen is not identified.

As for time point: 2014-2015 season, pre-vaccination. Sorted blood CD4 subsets were sequenced before and after adults received seasonal inactivated influenza vaccine. Per time point, roughly 40-110 mL of blood was sampled. This clonotype was sampled from an adult who received the influenza vaccine. Sequenced here: CXCR5- memory CD4+ T cells sorted from blood, sampled on the day of influenza vaccination. This chain connects TRBV6-5 to TRBJ1-3, with D possibly matching TRBD1 (6 bases). As DNA, the CDR3 is TGTGCCAGCAGTTACTCAGGGGGGACTGGAAACACCATATATTTT. This codes for CASSYSGGTGNTIYF.